These 16 T cell receptor beta chains originate from one sample sequenced in a study of blood T cells in healthy people across ages. The authors ran a second PCR of about 6 to 11 cycles using a sample-barcoded 5' primer and a J-beta primer mix. One entry per CDR3 protein results from TCRdb running MiXCR on the 5' RACE reads. The profile shows about 1.7 million distinct CDR3 sequences, 28% of them singletons. Sequencing input: blood. Source of these receptors: a woman in her twenties or thirties in good health.

On this clonotype: This sequence may be a read error, since a much larger clone differs from it by one base. V usage is TRBV29-1 and J usage is TRBJ2-1, with 11 bases fitting TRBD2. CDR1 SQVTM and CDR2 ANQGSEA come from the germline V gene. The V segment lost 3 bases and the J segment 10 bases; nucleotides outside the gene matches: 8. This CDR3 spans 14 amino acids. CDR3 sequence (DNA): TGCAGCGTTGAGGGGACTAGCGGTGATTACGAGCAGTTCTTC. This sequence encodes CSVEGTSGDYEQFF.

The chain carries TRBV20-1 and TRBJ2-1, with 7 bases identical to TRBD1. V shed 6 bases, J shed 2 bases, and the junction held 7 bases outside the gene matches. Germline V lookup: CDR1 DFQATT, CDR2 SNEGSKA (reference sequence). This CDR3 is 14 amino acids long. CDR3 in amino acids: CSAEDRFPYNEQFF. The CDR3 DNA reads as TGCAGTGCGGAGGACAGGTTTCCCTACAATGAGCAGTTCTTC.

This chain uses TRBV18 with TRBJ2-7; unclear D gene. Germline loops: CDR1 KGHSH, CDR2 LQKENI. The CDR3 length is 13 residues. V lost 2 bases to trimming and J lost 11 bases, with 16 bases between them. The CDR3: CASSPGPGAEKYF. The CDR3 DNA is TGTGCCAGCTCACCAGGCCCGGGTGCAGAGAAGTACTTC.

The chain joins TRBV11-2 to TRBJ1-2; D uncertain. The V and J ends lost 1 base and 8 bases respectively, with 17 bases between them. This CDR3 comprises 15 residues. Per germline, CDR1 SGHAT and CDR2 FQNNGV. Here the CDR3 reads CASSLAPAEVGGYTF. CDR3 nucleotides: TGTGCCAGCAGCTTAGCCCCCGCGGAGGTGGGGGGCTACACCTTC.

This clonotype was counted between two and nine times. This chain joins TRBV4-2 and TRBJ2-1; 8 nucleotides line up with TRBD2. CDR1 is LGHNA and CDR2 is YNFKEQ in the germline V gene. The ends lost 0 bases at V and 9 bases at J; junction bases unmatched: 13. The CDR3 has 17 residues. The CDR3: CASSQEGSGGPLGEQFF. The CDR3, as DNA: TGTGCCAGCAGCCAAGAAGGCAGCGGGGGCCCTCTAGGTGAGCAGTTCTTC.

This clonotype was counted ten times or more. V and J are TRBV5-1 and TRBJ2-4; D assignment may be TRBD1 or TRBD2 (5 bases each). The CDR3 has 16 residues. V was trimmed by 1 base and J by 7 bases, leaving 18 bases between them. Germline assignment: CDR1 SGHRS and CDR2 YFSETQ. CDR3 residues: CASSLTAGRAMNIQYF. CDR3 nucleotide sequence: TGCGCCAGCAGCTTGACGGCAGGGAGAGCGATGAACATTCAGTACTTC. Combining the CDR3 with reference TRBV5-1 and TRBJ2-4 gives the whole variable domain KAGVTQTPRYLIKTRGQQVTLSCSPISGHRSVSWYQQTPGQGLQFLFEYFSETQRNKGNFPGRFSGRQFSNSRSEMNVSTLELGDSALYLCASSLTAGRAMNIQYFGAGTRLSVL.

This chain connects TRBV25-1 to TRBJ2-1; TRBD2 matches at 11 bases. Looked up from germline, CDR1 is MGHDK and CDR2 is SYGVNS. The CDR3 has 17 amino acids. After removal of 4 bases from V and 6 bases from J, the junction contained 11 bases not matched to a gene. CDR3 in DNA: TGTGCCAGCAGTGTAAGAGGGACTAGCGGCGCCTTCAATGAGCAGTTCTTC. Encoded protein: CASSVRGTSGAFNEQFF.

Comment on this clonotype: Mismatch with germline at one junction end may stem from a read error. The V gene is TRBV7-2, the J gene TRBJ2-3; D unclear. The germline CDR1 and CDR2 sequences are SGHTA and FQGNSA. The CDR3 extends over 13 amino acids. The CDR3 DNA follows: TGTGCCTGCAGCCGTCCTGACACAGATACGCAGTATTTT. Its translation: CACSRPDTDTQYF. The full variable domain, in which reference TRBV7-2 and TRBJ2-3 provide the parts outside the CDR3, is GAGVSQSPSNKVTEKGKDVELRCDPISGHTALYWYRQSLGQGLEFLIYFQGNSAPDKSGLPSDRFSAERTGGSVSTLTIQRTQQEDSAVYLCACSRPDTDTQYFGPGTRLTVL.

This clonotype was observed a handful of times. The V and J genes are TRBV7-2 and TRBJ2-1, with TRBD1 matching 9 bases. Germline trimming cut 3 bases from V and 6 bases from J; bases unmatched to any gene: 6. The CDR3 spans 15 residues. From germline, CDR1 is SGHTA and CDR2 FQGNSA. The CDR3 here is CASSFGQGIGNEQFF. Here the CDR3 DNA reads TGTGCCAGCAGCTTTGGACAGGGGATAGGCAATGAGCAGTTCTTC.

This clonotype was observed a few times. This chain links TRBV7-2 with TRBJ1-1, with TRBD1 as a possible D gene (5 bases). Germline V lookup: CDR1 SGHTA, CDR2 FQGNSA. Trimming pared 6 bases from V and 0 bases from J, leaving 17 bases between. This CDR3 is 16 amino acids long. The CDR3 here is CASRSREGLMNTEAFF. In DNA form, the CDR3 reads TGTGCCAGCAGGAGTAGAGAGGGACTAATGAACACTGAAGCTTTCTTT.

This clonotype has a handful of counts. The chain joins TRBV28 to TRBJ2-3, with TRBD2 matching 14 bases. J gave up 6 bases and V 7 bases, and 12 bases lay outside the gene matches. Germline V gives CDR1 MDHEN, CDR2 SYDVKM. The length of the CDR3 is 17 residues. CDR3 bases: TGTGCCAGCACCAAACATCCGACTAGCGGGGGGGCGGATACGCAGTATTTT. It is translated as CASTKHPTSGGADTQYF.

The chain carries TRBV29-1 and TRBJ2-5, with TRBD2 matching over 12 bases. Germline loops: CDR1 SQVTM, CDR2 ANQGSEA. This CDR3 has 13 residues. Trimming took 5 bases from V and 13 from J; bases not matched to a gene: 11. The CDR3 sequence is CSVRLAGDGELYF. As DNA, the CDR3 is TGCAGCGTTCGACTAGCGGGGGACGGAGAGCTGTACTTC.

This clonotype has a handful of counts. The chain employs TRBV14 and TRBJ1-1; D gene ambiguous. CDR1 and CDR2 (germline): SGHDN, FVKESK. The length of the CDR3 is 16 residues. V lost 0 bases, J lost 3 bases, and 14 bases lay in between. The CDR3 loop is CASSQEGYGSDTEAFF. As DNA, the CDR3 is TGTGCCAGCAGCCAAGAAGGTTATGGTTCCGACACTGAAGCTTTCTTT.

Concerning this clonotype itself: A read error is possible here, since a much larger clone lies one base away. This chain joins TRBV7-2 and TRBJ1-2, with TRBD1 identical over 9 bases. The CDR3 loop spans 13 amino acids. With V trimmed by 4 bases and J by 13 bases, 10 bases remained unmatched. Germline V gene sequence: CDR1 SGHTA, CDR2 FQGNSA. CDR3 protein: CASSSTGGDACTF. As DNA, the CDR3 is TGTGCCAGCAGCTCTACAGGGGGCGATGCCTGCACCTTC.

The V call is TRBV5-6, the J call TRBJ2-4; tentatively, D is TRBD2 (5 bases). The V end was cut by 4 bases, the J end by 4 bases, with 15 bases between. CDR1 is SGHDT and CDR2 is YYEEEE in the germline V gene. The CDR3 sequence is 15 residues long. The CDR3 region is CASSPISGVKNIQYF. DNA of the CDR3: TGTGCCAGCAGCCCCATAAGCGGAGTGAAAAACATTCAGTACTTC.

There are a few counts of this clonotype. The rearrangement joins TRBV5-1 to TRBJ1-2, with D possibly TRBD1 on 5 matching bases. V lost 3 bases, J lost 6 bases, and 15 bases lay in between. This CDR3 comprises 14 residues. CDR1 and CDR2 from the germline V gene are SGHRS and YFSETQ. CDR3 amino acids: CASSSPGGIDGYTF. The DNA for the CDR3 is TGCGCCAGCAGCTCCCCGGGGGGAATCGATGGCTACACCTTC.